These T cell receptor beta chains were read from a single sample in a study of long-term antiretroviral therapy in people with HIV. TCRdb's table, derived via immunoSEQ multiplex PCR, lists solely in-frame clones and lacks some. Counted here are under 45,000 clones, about 94% occurring once; the ten biggest clones make up roughly 2.2%. This specimen consisted of unsorted PBMCs, obtained 9.2 years after starting antiretroviral therapy. Every receptor here comes from a young man with HIV. The CDR3 runs from the conserved cysteine through the conserved F or W. D genes are given only for firm matches. Some rows mark clone size as missing; the rest say once, few, many or name a class of expanded clone.

TRBJ2-5	TRBV5-1	NA	NA	CASRSEGQQETQYF	TGCGCCAGCAGGTCCGAAGGGCAACAAGAGACCCAGTACTTC
TRBJ1-1	TRBV13	NA	NA	CASSLGRGGSTEAFF	TGTGCCAGCAGCTTAGGCCGTGGGGGCTCGACTGAAGCTTTCTTT
TRBJ2-5	TRBV2	once	NA	CASSEGRNQETQYF	TGTGCCAGCAGTGAAGGGCGGAACCAAGAGACCCAGTACTTC
TRBJ2-5	TRBV6-1	few	TRBD2	CASSELAGGPETQYF	TGTGCCAGCAGTGAACTAGCGGGGGGGCCTGAGACCCAGTACTTC
TRBJ1-2	TRBV28	NA	NA	CASSFERVAFGGIGYTF	TGTGCCAGCAGTTTCGAAAGGGTGGCTTTCGGAGGCATTGGCTACACCTTC
TRBJ1-4	TRBV6-5	NA	TRBD1	CASSYSIGTAEKLFF	TGTGCCAGCAGTTACTCGATAGGGACAGCGGAAAAACTGTTTTTT
TRBJ2-2	TRBV11-3	NA	TRBD1	CASSKQGAGNTGELFF	TGTGCCAGCTCTAAACAGGGGGCGGGAAACACCGGGGAGCTGTTTTTT
TRBJ2-7	TRBV10-3	NA	TRBD1	CAISLSQGAYEQYF	TGTGCCATCAGCCTCAGTCAGGGGGCCTACGAGCAGTACTTC
TRBJ2-3	TRBV5-1	NA	NA	CASSLWQGSDTQYF	TGCGCCAGCAGCTTGTGGCAGGGATCAGATACGCAGTATTTT
TRBJ1-5	TRBV30	NA	NA	CAWSEQEAQPQHF	TGTGCCTGGAGTGAACAGGAGGCTCAGCCCCAGCATTTT
TRBJ2-3	TRBV5-1	NA	TRBD1	CASSPGQDRDTQYF	TGCGCCAGCAGCCCCGGACAGGATCGAGATACGCAGTATTTT
TRBJ1-5	TRBV28	NA	NA	CASSQSRGQHF	TGTGCCAGCAGTCAGTCCCGTGGCCAGCATTTT
TRBJ1-5	TRBV28	few	NA	CASSLTRPQHF	TGTGCCAGCAGTCTTACACGGCCCCAGCATTTT
TRBJ1-2	TRBV6-5	NA	NA	CASRGRNRGWGGYTF	TGTGCCAGCAGAGGTCGGAACAGAGGGTGGGGTGGCTACACCTTC
TRBJ2-3	TRBV7-6	NA	TRBD2	CASSLDTGGQADTQYF	TGTGCCAGCAGCTTAGATACGGGGGGGCAGGCAGATACGCAGTATTTT
TRBJ1-1	TRBV7-8	NA	NA	CASSSTENTEAFF	TGTGCCAGCAGTTCTACCGAGAACACTGAAGCTTTCTTT
TRBJ1-4	TRBV6-1	NA	NA	CASTLPGRINEKLFF	TGTGCCAGCACCCTCCCCGGACGGATTAATGAAAAACTGTTTTTT
TRBJ1-4	TRBV4-1	NA	TRBD1	CASKTKGGPNEKLFF	TGCGCCAGCAAAACAAAAGGGGGCCCGAATGAAAAACTGTTTTTT
TRBJ1-2	TRBV19	NA	NA	CASSIGPAKHRQNYGYTF	TGTGCCAGTAGTATAGGGCCAGCCAAACACCGGCAGAACTATGGCTACACCTTC
TRBJ2-3	TRBV5-1	NA	TRBD1	CASSTAGTATDTQYF	TGCGCCAGCAGTACAGCCGGGACAGCCACAGATACGCAGTATTTT
TRBJ1-5	TRBV6-6	NA	TRBD1	CASSYVGGVNQPQHF	TGTGCCAGCAGTTATGTAGGGGGCGTTAATCAGCCCCAGCATTTT
TRBJ1-3	TRBV19	NA	NA	CASSISSWARNTIYF	TGTGCCAGTAGTATTTCTTCGTGGGCGCGAAACACCATATATTTT